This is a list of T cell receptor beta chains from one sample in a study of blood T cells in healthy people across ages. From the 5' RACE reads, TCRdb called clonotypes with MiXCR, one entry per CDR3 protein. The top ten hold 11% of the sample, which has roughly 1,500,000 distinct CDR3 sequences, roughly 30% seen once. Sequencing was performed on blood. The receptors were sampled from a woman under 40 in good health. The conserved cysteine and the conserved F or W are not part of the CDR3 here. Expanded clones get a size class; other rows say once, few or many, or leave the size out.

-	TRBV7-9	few	ASSLGGSVAAHEQY
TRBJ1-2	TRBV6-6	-	ASSQWANYGYT
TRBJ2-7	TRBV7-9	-	ASSSAGNGAGSPPREQY
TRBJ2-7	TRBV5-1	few	ASSPGGTDFYEQY
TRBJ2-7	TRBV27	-	ASSPHGKSSYEQY
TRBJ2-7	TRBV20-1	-	SAPVGLAGVHSYEQY
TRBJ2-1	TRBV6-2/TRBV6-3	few	ASSYGPGIRNEQF
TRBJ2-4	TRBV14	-	ASSQESVKNIQY
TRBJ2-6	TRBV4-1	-	AGSPFGELGANVLT
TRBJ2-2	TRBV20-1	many	SASIPGRTVLTGELF
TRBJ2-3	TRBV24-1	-	ATSETGGRTDTQY
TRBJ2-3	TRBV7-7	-	ASSPGASTLTDTQY
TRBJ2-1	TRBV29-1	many	SVESGTAYNEQF
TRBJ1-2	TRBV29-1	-	SVDGDRPANYGYT
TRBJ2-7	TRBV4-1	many	ASSQDRGERSYEQY
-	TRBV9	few	ASSAGDRNEQY
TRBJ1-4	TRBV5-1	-	ASSLAGDNEKRF
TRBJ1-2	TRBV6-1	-	ASSQSRGYGYT
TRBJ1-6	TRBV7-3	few	ASSPEYNSPLH
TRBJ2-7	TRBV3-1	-	ASSQDPGFTEQY
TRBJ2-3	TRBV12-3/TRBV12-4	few	ASSTITDTQY
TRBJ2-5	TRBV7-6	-	ASRLLSGTEIQETQY
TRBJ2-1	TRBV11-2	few	ASSSDRRQF
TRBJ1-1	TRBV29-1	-	SVRMRLGTEAF
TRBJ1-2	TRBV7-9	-	ASSSLGVAYT
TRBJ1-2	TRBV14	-	ASSQFPYPGYGYT
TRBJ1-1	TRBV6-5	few	ASSYGPGIRSEAF
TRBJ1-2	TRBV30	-	AWRDRGGYT
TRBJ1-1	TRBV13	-	ASSLKATGSTF
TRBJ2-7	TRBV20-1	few	SALLGRASYEQY
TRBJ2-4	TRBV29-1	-	SVGGGQGNTQY
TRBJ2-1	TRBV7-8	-	ASSLGTSGHQF
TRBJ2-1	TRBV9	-	ASNAPPRDRSNNEQF
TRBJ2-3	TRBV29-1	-	SVELGTPDTQY
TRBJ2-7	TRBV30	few	AWSLVAGNYEQY
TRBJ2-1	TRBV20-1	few	SADPGTSSYNEQF
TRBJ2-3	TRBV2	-	ASLRDADTQY
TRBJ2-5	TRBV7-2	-	ASSLAGGVMETQY
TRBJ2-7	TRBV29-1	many	SAPLEGSYEQY
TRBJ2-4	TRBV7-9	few	ASSLGLAEQY
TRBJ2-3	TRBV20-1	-	SASEGLWDTQY
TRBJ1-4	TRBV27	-	TSSPTVLGEKLF
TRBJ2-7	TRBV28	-	ASTPWDRATYEQY
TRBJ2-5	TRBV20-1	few	SAPKGVRETQY
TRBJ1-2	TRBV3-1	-	ASSRGQGAGYGYT